The 23 T cell receptor beta chains in this list originate from one sample, sequenced in a study of tumor-infiltrating lymphocytes in oesophageal squamous cell carcinoma. TCRdb re-called the PCR reads through MiXCR, storing one row per CDR3 protein. The table has 23,000 or so distinct CDR3 sequences, around 40% seen once. The sequencing sample was made of esophageal tumor tissue. All receptors come from a male donor with esophageal squamous cell carcinoma.

This clonotype was detected a few times. The junction shows a germline mismatch at one end, possibly a read error. V is TRBV7-6 and J is TRBJ2-5; 7 positions match TRBD1. CDR3 length: 14 amino acids. Per the germline V gene, CDR1 is SGHVS and CDR2 is FNYEAQ. The CDR3 protein is CASSFGTAQETQYF. The CDR3 region has the DNA TGTGCTAGCAGCTTCGGGACAGCCCAAGAGACCCAGTACTTC. The full variable domain, completed using reference TRBV7-6 and TRBJ2-5, is GAGVSQSPRYKVTKRGQDVALRCDPISGHVSLYWYRQALGQGPEFLTYFNYEAQQDKSGLPNDRFSAERPEGSISTLTIQRTEQRDSAMYRCASSFGTAQETQYFGPGTRLLVL.

The gene calls are TRBV2 and TRBJ2-6, with 11 positions matching TRBD2. With the DNA end fitting TRBJ2-5 better, the J assignment may be wrong. This CDR3 has 21 residues. The germline V gene has CDR1 SNHLY and CDR2 FYNNEI. The CDR3 spells CASSWGSGGETSGEDPETQYF. Written as DNA, the CDR3 is TGTGCCAGCAGTTGGGGATCAGGGGGCGAGACTAGCGGGGAAGACCCCGAGACCCAGTACTTC.

The chain is built from TRBV24-1 and TRBJ2-1; 9 positions agree with TRBD2. Germline V gene data show CDR1 as KGHDR and CDR2 as SFDVKD. The CDR3 covers 15 residues. V was clipped by 6 bases and J by 4 bases; unmatched bases: 6. The CDR3, as DNA: TGTGCCACCAGTAATAGCGGGGGCTCTTACAATGAGCAGTTCTTC. Amino acid sequence: CATSNSGGSYNEQFF.

In this sample, this clonotype is medium-sized (0.01 to 0.1%). V and J are TRBV7-2 and TRBJ1-1; D is undetermined. In germline, CDR1 is SGHTA, CDR2 FQGNSA. The CDR3 is 13 amino acids. V was trimmed by 2 bases and J by 7 bases, leaving 11 bases between them. The CDR3 bases are TGTGCCAGCAGCTTAATGGGGATGGGTGAAGCTTTCTTT. Translated, it gives CASSLMGMGEAFF.

The chain couples TRBV5-1 to TRBJ2-5; maybe TRBD2 (6 bases). V was clipped by 0 bases and J by 4 bases, with 10 bases between them. The CDR3 covers 14 residues. CDR1 is SGHRS, CDR2 YFSETQ, per germline. CDR3 coding DNA: TGCGCCAGCAGCTTGGGGGGTAGCGGAGAGACCCAGTACTTC. It yields the protein CASSLGGSGETQYF.

Notes on this clonotype: Because it lacks the conserved phenylalanine or tryptophan at the end, this CDR3 is likely a read error. The DNA is left out, because the CDR3 cannot be placed on it with certainty; the CDR3 is given as TCRdb lists it. This chain uses TRBV7-4 with TRBJ1-1; TRBD1, the D gene given by the table, was not confirmed from the DNA. The CDR3 spans 17 residues, counting both ends. CDR1 and CDR2 from the germline V gene are SGHVT and SQSDAQ. The CDR3 here is CASSLTGQGEAISPSIL.

This clonotype was picked up many times. This may arise from a read error, as a much more abundant clone is one base away. The rearrangement links TRBV11-2 to TRBJ2-7; 15 positions agree with TRBD2. Germline V gene sequence: CDR1 SGHAT, CDR2 FQNNGV. This CDR3 contains 15 residues. Losses at the gene ends were 4 bases for V and 7 bases for J; bases not matched to a gene: 5. The CDR3 loop reads CASSSGTSGRFEQYF. In DNA form, the CDR3 reads TGTGCCAGCAGCTCCGGGACTAGCGGGAGGTTTGAGCAGTACTTC.

This clonotype showed up many times. In nucleotides, the CDR3 is TGTGCCAGCAGCCCCTCGGGTCGGGGGGGGAACACTGAAGCTTTCTTT. This gives the protein CASSPSGRGGNTEAFF. V is TRBV7-9 and J is TRBJ1-1, with D possibly TRBD1 on 5 matching bases. Looked up from germline, CDR1 is SEHNR and CDR2 is FQNEAQ (reference sequence). The CDR3 extends over 16 amino acids. V was shortened by 5 bases and J by 1 base, with 17 bases between the two germline ends.

A few counts support this clonotype. This chain links TRBV5-1 with TRBJ2-7; 7 positions match TRBD1. Germline V gene data show CDR1 as SGHRS and CDR2 as YFSETQ. The CDR3 totals 14 residues. With 4 bases clipped from V and 2 bases from J, the junction kept 6 bases outside the gene matches. CDR3 residues: CASSMGQRAYEQYF. The CDR3 DNA follows: TGCGCCAGCAGCATGGGACAGCGAGCCTACGAGCAGTACTTC.

Comment on this clonotype: This clone may be a read error of a much larger clone one base away. This rearrangement joins TRBV5-1 to TRBJ2-3, with D tentatively TRBD2 (6 bases). The CDR3 totals 16 residues. CDR1 and CDR2 (germline): SGHRS, YFSETQ. This chain's CDR3 is CASSLELASSTYTQYF. CDR3 coding DNA: TGCGCCAGCAGCTTGGAACTAGCATCTAGCACATATACGCAGTATTTT.

The chain combines TRBV6-1 with TRBJ2-1; 11 positions match TRBD2. Trimming took 7 bases from V and 2 from J; bases not matched to a gene: 4. From germline, CDR1 is MNHNS and CDR2 SASEGT. The length of the CDR3 is 15 residues. The CDR3 sequence: CASKKLAGAYNEQFF. DNA for the CDR3: TGTGCCAGCAAAAAACTAGCGGGGGCCTACAATGAGCAGTTCTTC.

This clonotype is a singleton in its sample. The chain joins TRBV7-3 to TRBJ2-7, with a tentative D call TRBD1 (5 bases). The assigned J gene may be wrong: the sequence end matches TRBJ2-1 better. Germline V CDR1 and CDR2: SGHTA, FQGTGA. This CDR3 has 14 amino acids. This chain's CDR3 is CASSSGWGVNEQFF. CDR3 DNA: TGTGCCAGCAGCTCAGGATGGGGCGTGAATGAGCAGTTCTTC.

This clonotype was counted many times. The V and J genes are TRBV5-3 and TRBJ2-1; D not resolved. The tail of the sequence fits TRBJ2-7 better, so the J call may be wrong. TRBV5-3 is designated an ORF whose function remains uncertain. CDR3 length equals 15 residues. The CDR3 coding sequence is TGTGCCAGAAGCTTGGACCAGCTCAACTCCTACGAGCAGTACTTC. Its protein is CARSLDQLNSYEQYF.

This clonotype was found many times. Here the CDR3 reads CATSPLQRGPGTEAFF. The CDR3 bases are TGTGCCACCAGCCCCCTCCAAAGAGGGCCGGGCACTGAAGCTTTCTTT. This chain joins TRBV15 and TRBJ1-1; D ambiguous. CDR3 size: 16 residues. Trimming left V 5 bases short and J 4 bases short, with 20 bases between. Germline V gives CDR1 LNHNV, CDR2 YYDKDF (reference sequence).

Remarks on this clonotype: No conserved phenylalanine or tryptophan ends this CDR3, so it is likely a read error. The DNA is omitted, as the CDR3 cannot be located on it reliably, and the CDR3 follows TCRdb's listing. V gene TRBV12-3 or TRBV12-4 combines with J gene TRBJ2-5; the table's TRBD2 call for D was not verified on the DNA. The CDR3 is 12 amino acids in total, end residues counted. CDR3 sequence reads: CASSGETQYFGA.

By share, this clonotype counts as medium-sized. The V gene is TRBV12-3 or TRBV12-4, the J gene TRBJ2-1; D unresolved. V lost 3 bases and J 3 bases, leaving 12 bases between the germline ends. The CDR3 runs to 15 residues. Written as DNA, the CDR3 is TGTGCCAGCAGTTTTAATCTAGGGAACTACAATGAGCAGTTCTTC. It yields the protein CASSFNLGNYNEQFF.

This clonotype has a handful of counts. The chain joins TRBV14 to TRBJ2-3; 7 positions agree with TRBD2. CDR3 size: 15 residues. V lost 1 base to trimming and J lost 0 bases; unmatched junction nucleotides: 1. Germline V gene sequence: CDR1 SGHDN, CDR2 FVKESK. CDR3 sequence (DNA): TGTGCCAGCAGCCAAGGGGGACTAAGCACAGATACGCAGTATTTT. Its translation: CASSQGGLSTDTQYF.

Regarding this clonotype: The conserved closing phenylalanine or tryptophan is absent in this CDR3, likely reflecting a read error. The DNA is left out, because the CDR3 cannot be placed on it with certainty; the CDR3 is given as TCRdb lists it. V usage is TRBV7-7 and J usage is TRBJ2-3; TRBD1, the table's D call, lacks a check against the DNA. The CDR3 contains 17 residues when both ends are counted. Per the germline V gene, CDR1 is SSHAT and CDR2 is FNYEAQ (reference sequence). This CDR3 is CASSLGDRGWETQYFGP.

This clonotype was observed a few times. The V gene is TRBV28, the J gene TRBJ1-1; D unclear. Near its end, the DNA agrees better with TRBJ1-6, so the J call may be wrong. The CDR3 contains 17 residues. Germline V gives CDR1 MDHEN, CDR2 SYDVKM. The CDR3 DNA is TGTGCCAGCACCTCCCGATCCGGAGGCTTTTATAATTCACCCCTCCACTTT. This sequence encodes CASTSRSGGFYNSPLHF.

The rearrangement joins TRBV6-8 to TRBJ2-7; TRBD1 might be the D (6 bases). With the DNA end fitting TRBJ2-1 better, the J assignment may be wrong. The CDR3 loop spans 14 amino acids. CDR1 MNHGY and CDR2 SAAAGT come from the germline V gene. CDR3 coding DNA: TGTGCCAGCAGTGCAAAGGGGGACTACAATGAGCAGTTCTTC. Its translation: CASSAKGDYNEQFF.

This clonotype was detected only a few times. The chain has TRBV19 and TRBJ1-1; D unclear. The germline V gene encodes CDR1 LNHDA and CDR2 SQIVND (reference sequence). The CDR3 sequence is 13 residues long. Between the trimmed V and J ends, which lost 10 bases and 0 bases, there was a span of 12 bases. CDR3 sequence (DNA): TGTGCCACCACCGACAAATTGAACACTGAAGCTTTCTTT. This translates into CATTDKLNTEAFF.

The J gene is TRBJ2-4, the V gene TRBV12-3 or TRBV12-4; 10 bases map to TRBD1. The J call may be faulty, since TRBJ2-5 better matches the DNA end. CDR3 length equals 14 residues. The CDR3 sequence is CASSIGQGVETQYF. Written as DNA, the CDR3 is TGTGCCAGCAGTATCGGACAGGGGGTTGAGACCCAGTACTTC.

In its sample, this clonotype was seen once. The chain is built from TRBV7-2 and TRBJ2-7; unclear D gene. The J call could be wrong; TRBJ2-1 is a better fit for the DNA end. The CDR3 spans 14 residues. The germline V gene has CDR1 SGHTA and CDR2 FQGNSA. CDR3 nucleotides: TGTGCCAGCAGCTTAGCGGGAAGGGATAGTGAGCAGTTCTTC. Translation gives CASSLAGRDSEQFF.